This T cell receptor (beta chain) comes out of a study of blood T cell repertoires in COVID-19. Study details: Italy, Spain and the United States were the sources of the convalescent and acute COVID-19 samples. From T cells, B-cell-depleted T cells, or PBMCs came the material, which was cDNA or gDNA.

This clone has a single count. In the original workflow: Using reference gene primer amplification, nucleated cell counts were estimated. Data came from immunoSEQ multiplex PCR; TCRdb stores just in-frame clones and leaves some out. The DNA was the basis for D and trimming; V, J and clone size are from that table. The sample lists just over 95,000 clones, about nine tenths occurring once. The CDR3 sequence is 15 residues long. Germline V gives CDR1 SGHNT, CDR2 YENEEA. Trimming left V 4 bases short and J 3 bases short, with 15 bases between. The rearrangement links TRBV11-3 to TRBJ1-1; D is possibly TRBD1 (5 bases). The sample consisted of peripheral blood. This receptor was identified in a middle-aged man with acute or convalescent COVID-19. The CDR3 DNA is TGTGCCAGCAGCTCGGTCAGGGTACTGGACACTGAAGCTTTCTTT. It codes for CASSSVRVLDTEAFF. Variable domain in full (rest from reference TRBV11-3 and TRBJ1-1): EAGVVQSPRYKIIEKKQPVAFWCNPISGHNTLYWYLQNLGQGPELLIRYENEEAVDDSQLPKDRFSAERLKGVDSTLKIQPAELGDSAVYLCASSSVRVLDTEAFFGQGTRLTVV.